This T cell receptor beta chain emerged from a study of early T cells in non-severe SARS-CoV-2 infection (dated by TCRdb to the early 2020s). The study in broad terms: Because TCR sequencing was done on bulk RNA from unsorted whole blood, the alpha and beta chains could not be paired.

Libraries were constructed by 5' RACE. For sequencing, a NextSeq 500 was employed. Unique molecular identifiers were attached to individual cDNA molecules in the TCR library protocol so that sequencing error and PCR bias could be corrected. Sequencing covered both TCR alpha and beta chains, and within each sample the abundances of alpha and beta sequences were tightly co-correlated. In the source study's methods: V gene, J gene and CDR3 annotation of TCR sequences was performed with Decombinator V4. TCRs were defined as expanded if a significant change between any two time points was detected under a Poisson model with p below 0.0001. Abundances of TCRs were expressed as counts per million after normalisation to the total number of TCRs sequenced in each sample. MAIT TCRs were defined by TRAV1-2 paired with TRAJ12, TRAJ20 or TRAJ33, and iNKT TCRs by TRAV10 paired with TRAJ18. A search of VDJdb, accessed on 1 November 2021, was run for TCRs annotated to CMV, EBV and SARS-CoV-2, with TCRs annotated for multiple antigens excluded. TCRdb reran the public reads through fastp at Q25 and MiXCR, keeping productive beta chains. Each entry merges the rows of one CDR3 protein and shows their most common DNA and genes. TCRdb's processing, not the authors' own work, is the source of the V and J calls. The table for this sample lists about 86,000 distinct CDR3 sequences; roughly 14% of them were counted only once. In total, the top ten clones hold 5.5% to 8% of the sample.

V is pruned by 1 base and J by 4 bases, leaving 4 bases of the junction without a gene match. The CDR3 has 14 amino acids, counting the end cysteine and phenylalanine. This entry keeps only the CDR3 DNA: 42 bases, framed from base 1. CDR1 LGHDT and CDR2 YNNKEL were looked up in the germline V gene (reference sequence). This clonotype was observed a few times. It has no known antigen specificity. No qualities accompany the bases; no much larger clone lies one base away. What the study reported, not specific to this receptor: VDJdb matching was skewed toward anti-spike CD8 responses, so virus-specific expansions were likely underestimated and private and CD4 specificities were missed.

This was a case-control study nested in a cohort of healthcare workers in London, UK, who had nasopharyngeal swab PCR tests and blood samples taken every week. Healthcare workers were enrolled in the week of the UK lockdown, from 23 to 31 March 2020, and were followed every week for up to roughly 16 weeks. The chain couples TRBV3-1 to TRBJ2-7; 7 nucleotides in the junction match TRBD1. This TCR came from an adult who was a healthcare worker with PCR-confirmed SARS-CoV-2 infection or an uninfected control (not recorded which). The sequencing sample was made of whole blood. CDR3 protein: CASSQGVQGYEQYF. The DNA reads TGTGCCAGCAGCCAAGGGGTACAGGGGTACGAGCAGTACTTC.